This is a list of T cell receptor beta chains from one sample in a study of blood T cell repertoires in COVID-19. The method was immunoSEQ multiplex PCR; TCRdb's version includes in-frame clones alone and lacks a portion of them. This table has 100,000 to 150,000 clones, 86% appearing once. The sample taken for sequencing was peripheral blood. These receptors were obtained from a human donor in a cohort sampled during active COVID-19. The CDR3 runs from the conserved cysteine through the conserved F or W. The D gene is left open where the match is weak. The listing skips clone size in some rows; elsewhere it reads once, few, many or a size class.

j_call clone_size d_call v_call cdr3_aa cdr3_nt
TRBJ2-1 NA TRBD2 TRBV3-1/TRBV3-2 CASSRGTSGRNHNEQFF TGTGCCAGCAGCCGCGGGACTAGCGGGAGGAATCACAATGAGCAGTTCTTC
TRBJ2-7 NA NA TRBV25-1 CATRRDSTYEQYF TGTGCCACTCGCCGGGACTCCACGTACGAGCAGTACTTC
TRBJ2-3 NA TRBD2 TRBV28 CASRGWASGSTDTQYF TGTGCCAGCAGGGGATGGGCTAGCGGTAGCACAGATACGCAGTATTTT
TRBJ2-7 NA TRBD1 TRBV14 CASSRRTGLYEQYF TGTGCCAGCAGCCGGAGGACAGGGCTCTACGAGCAGTACTTC
TRBJ2-2 NA TRBD2 TRBV4-1 CASSPGLAGRTGELFF TGCGCCAGCAGTCCTGGACTAGCGGGAAGAACCGGGGAGCTGTTTTTT
TRBJ2-2 NA NA TRBV14 CASSRGLVKGAGELFF TGTGCCAGCAGCCGCGGCCTCGTAAAGGGGGCCGGGGAGCTGTTTTTT
TRBJ1-4 NA NA TRBV28 CASGAGVNEKLFF TGTGCCAGCGGGGCAGGGGTAAATGAAAAACTGTTTTTT
TRBJ1-5 NA NA TRBV11-2 CASSLYPTREGQPQHF TGTGCCAGCAGCTTATACCCGACCAGGGAGGGCCAGCCCCAGCATTTT
TRBJ1-1 NA NA TRBV6-6 CASSRSTTEAFF TGTGCCAGCAGTAGGAGTACCACTGAAGCTTTCTTT
TRBJ1-4 NA NA TRBV27 CASGGGTNEKLFF TGTGCCAGCGGGGGGGGAACTAATGAAAAACTGTTTTTT
TRBJ2-3 NA TRBD1 TRBV29-1 CSVEVTGTGGNTQYF TGCAGCGTTGAAGTGACCGGGACAGGGGGGAATACGCAGTATTTT
TRBJ1-2 NA NA TRBV3-1/TRBV3-2 CASSQGLGYTF TGTGCCAGCAGCCAAGGTTTAGGCTACACCTTC
TRBJ2-3 NA TRBD2 TRBV4-3 CASSQEGSGRAVVTQYF TGCGCCAGCAGCCAAGAAGGTAGCGGGAGGGCCGTGGTTACGCAGTATTTT
TRBJ1-1 NA NA TRBV27 CASTPGHTNTEAFF TGTGCCAGCACCCCGGGACATACGAACACTGAAGCTTTCTTT
TRBJ1-2 NA NA TRBV15 CATSRDPNRERYGYTF TGTGCCACCAGCAGAGACCCCAACAGGGAACGGTATGGCTACACCTTC
TRBJ2-1 once TRBD2 TRBV4-1 CASSQQTSISYNEQFF TGCGCCAGCAGCCAACAGACTAGCATTTCCTACAATGAGCAGTTCTTC
TRBJ2-2 NA NA TRBV2 CASSEQGYTGELFF TGTGCCAGCAGTGAGCAGGGCTACACCGGGGAGCTGTTTTTT
TRBJ2-3 NA TRBD2 TRBV5-1 CASSSRMVAGVTDTQYF TGCGCCAGCAGCTCGCGCATGGTAGCGGGAGTGACAGATACGCAGTATTTT
TRBJ2-7 NA NA TRBV11-2 CASSLVAGADEQYF TGTGCCAGCAGCTTGGTGGCTGGGGCCGACGAGCAGTACTTC
TRBJ2-5 NA NA TRBV7-2 CASSLGRGQETQYF TGTGCCAGCAGCTTAGGGCGGGGTCAAGAGACCCAGTACTTC
TRBJ1-5 NA NA TRBV7-2 CASSLTSSNQPQHF TGTGCCAGCAGCCTCACAAGTAGCAATCAGCCCCAGCATTTT
TRBJ2-1 NA TRBD2 TRBV19 CASSGTSGPSNEQFF TGTGCCAGTAGTGGGACTAGCGGGCCCTCCAATGAGCAGTTCTTC
TRBJ2-7 NA TRBD2 TRBV7-9 CASSLPGGSGYEQYF TGTGCCAGCAGCCTTCCAGGCGGGAGCGGGTACGAGCAGTACTTC
TRBJ2-1 NA TRBD2 TRBV18 CASSPSGSGYNEQFF TGTGCCAGCTCACCTAGCGGGAGCGGGTACAATGAGCAGTTCTTC
TRBJ2-1 NA TRBD2 TRBV15 CATSREVAGVPGKFF TGTGCCACCAGCAGAGAGGTAGCGGGAGTTCCCGGGAAGTTCTTC
TRBJ2-3 NA NA TRBV7-3 CASSPNTDTQYF TGTGCCAGCAGCCCTAACACAGATACGCAGTATTTT
TRBJ1-2 few NA TRBV7-9 CASSSRNGYGYTF TGTGCCAGCAGCTCACGTAACGGCTATGGCTACACCTTC
TRBJ2-4 NA TRBD1 TRBV6-6 CASSSGQGANGIQYF TGTGCCAGCAGTTCGGGACAGGGGGCTAACGGCATTCAGTACTTC
TRBJ2-7 few TRBD2 TRBV25-1 CASSEPGRANEQYF TGTGCCAGCAGTGAACCCGGGAGGGCAAACGAGCAGTACTTC
TRBJ2-7 once NA TRBV6-2/TRBV6-3 CASSFAPTGYGEQYF TGTGCCAGCAGTTTCGCCCCCACAGGGTATGGGGAGCAGTACTTC
TRBJ1-1 NA TRBD1 TRBV9 CASSVRDRNTEAFF TGTGCCAGCAGCGTGCGGGACAGAAACACTGAAGCTTTCTTT
TRBJ1-2 NA TRBD1 TRBV6-5 CASRGTGQANYGYTF TGTGCCAGCAGGGGAACTGGACAGGCTAACTATGGCTACACCTTC